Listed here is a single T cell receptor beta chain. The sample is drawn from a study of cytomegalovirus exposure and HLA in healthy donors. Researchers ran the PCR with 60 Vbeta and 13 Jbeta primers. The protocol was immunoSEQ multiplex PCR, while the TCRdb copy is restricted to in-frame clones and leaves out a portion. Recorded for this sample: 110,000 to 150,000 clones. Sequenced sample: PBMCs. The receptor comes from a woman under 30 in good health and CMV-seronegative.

Here the CDR3 reads CASSLEERGYTF. DNA of the CDR3: TGTGCCAGCAGCTTGGAGGAGAGAGGCTACACCTTC. The chain recombines TRBV5-8 with TRBJ1-2; no definite D call. Per the germline V gene, CDR1 is SGHTS and CDR2 is YDEGEE. This CDR3 is built from 12 residues. Trimming removed 0 bases from V and 8 bases from J, with 8 bases in between. Using reference TRBV5-8 and TRBJ1-2 for the parts outside the CDR3, the full variable domain is EAGVTQSPTHLIKTRGQQATLRCSPISGHTSVYWYQQALGLGLQFLLWYDEGEERNRGNFPPRFSGRQFPNYSSELNVNALELEDSALYLCASSLEERGYTFGSGTRLTVV.